What follows describes a single T cell receptor (beta chain). Its antigen is not known. This sample is drawn from a study of T cells after yellow fever vaccination. Germline lookup yields CDR1 SGHAT and CDR2 FQNNGV. The CDR3 sequence is 13 residues long. V lost 5 bases to trimming and J lost 8 bases, with 15 bases between them. Whole-study findings and limits: The secondary response peaked faster, at day 5 versus 15, but was weaker. Re-detected after boosting: most primary clones, almost 98% of CD4 and 80% to 90% of CD8.

TCRdb re-analysed the 5' RACE reads in MiXCR, keeping a single row per CDR3 protein. This table has roughly 500,000 distinct CDR3 sequences, 19% appearing once. This clonotype originated in a man aged 30-40 years who received the YFV17D yellow fever vaccine. V is TRBV11-2 and J is TRBJ1-2; D call uncertain. The sequencing used PBMCs, collected 15 days after the yellow fever booster vaccination. CDR3 coding DNA: TGTGCCAGCAGCGTCGGGCTGGCGTCCGGCTACACCTTC. It specifies CASSVGLASGYTF.